The clone carrying this T cell receptor (beta chain) was observed a few times. What it recognizes is unknown. This sample was included in a study of T cell repertoires in cytomegalovirus infection. MiXCR was run by TCRdb on the reads, yielding one entry per CDR3 protein. The sample contains about 830,000 distinct CDR3 sequences, over 25% of which appear only once. General study results and limits: Based on cumulative public TCR beta family frequency, carriers of CMV plus the relevant HLA were identified.

The CDR3 covers 16 residues. Trimming took 2 bases from V and 3 from J, leaving 14 bases between them. CDR1 is LGHDT, CDR2 YNNKEL, per germline (reference sequence). The source was cultured CD8+ T cells from PBMCs, collected from culture after CMV antigen stimulation. The receptor was isolated from a human donor in good health (CMV status not recorded). Some clones in this sample may be carry-over from other donors' samples. The V and J genes are TRBV3-1 and TRBJ1-5; D gene ambiguous. CDR3 region: CASSQRGDPLNQPQHF. CDR3 bases: TGTGCCAGCAGCCAACGCGGGGATCCTCTCAATCAGCCCCAGCATTTT.